In its sample, the clone carrying this T cell receptor beta chain was seen once. The antigen is undetermined. The sample belongs to a study of Ad26.COV2.S vaccination and SARS-CoV-2 variants. Across the whole study: The donor participated in the COV1001 trial, in its Ad26.COV2.S arm.

The study's findings and limits: Vaccine recipients and placebo recipients showed similar non-spike TCR breadth.

As to treatment: roughly 18 received Ad26.COV2.S at low or high dose, single or two shots; several received placebo; per-sample allocation not given. Material that was analyzed had been drawn on day 63 after the first vaccine or placebo injection. Donation was by an adult aged 18-55 years who was in Boston. As its vector, the vaccine had Ad26, which expressed Wuhan-strain SARS-CoV-2 spike. The repertoire was sequenced with immunoSEQ multiplex PCR; TCRdb's copy has only in-frame clones and lacks some. This sample carries more than 400,000 clones, around 91% of them seen once, and the ten largest clones take roughly 3.9%. The CDR3 has 16 amino acids. The V gene's germline CDR1 is SGHTS and CDR2 YDEGEE. Trimming took 0 bases from V and 4 from J; bases not matched to a gene: 7.

This sample comprised peripheral blood, obtained in a trial of Ad26.COV2.S vaccine versus placebo. This receptor was identified in a person between 18 and 65 years old who received the Ad26.COV2.S COVID-19 vaccine or a placebo. This rearrangement joins TRBV5-8 to TRBJ2-3; 8 nucleotides match TRBD2. The CDR3 coding sequence is TGTGCCAGCAGCTTGGTAGTTGCGGGAGGATCAGATACGCAGTATTTT. This codes for CASSLVVAGGSDTQYF.